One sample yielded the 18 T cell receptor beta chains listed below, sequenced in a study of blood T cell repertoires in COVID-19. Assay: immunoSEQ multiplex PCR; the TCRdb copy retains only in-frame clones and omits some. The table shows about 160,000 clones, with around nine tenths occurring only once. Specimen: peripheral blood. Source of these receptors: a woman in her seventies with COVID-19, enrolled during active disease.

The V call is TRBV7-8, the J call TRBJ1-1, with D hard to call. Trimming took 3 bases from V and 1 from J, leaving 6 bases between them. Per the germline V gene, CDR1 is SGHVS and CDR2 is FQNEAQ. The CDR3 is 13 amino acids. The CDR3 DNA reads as TGTGCCAGCAGCTTCCAGTCGAACACTGAAGCTTTCTTT. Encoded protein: CASSFQSNTEAFF.

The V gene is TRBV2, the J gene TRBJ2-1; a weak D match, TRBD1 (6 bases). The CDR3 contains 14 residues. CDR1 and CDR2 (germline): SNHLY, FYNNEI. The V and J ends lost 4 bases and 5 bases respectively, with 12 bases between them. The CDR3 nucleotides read TGTGCCAGCAGTGCACAGGGTGGACACAATGAGCAGTTCTTC. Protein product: CASSAQGGHNEQFF.

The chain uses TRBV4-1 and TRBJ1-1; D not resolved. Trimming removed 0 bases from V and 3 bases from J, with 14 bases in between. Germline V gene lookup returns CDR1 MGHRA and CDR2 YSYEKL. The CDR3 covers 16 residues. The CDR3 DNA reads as TGCGCCAGCAGCCAAGATAGGCAGGCGCGCGACACTGAAGCTTTCTTT. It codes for CASSQDRQARDTEAFF.

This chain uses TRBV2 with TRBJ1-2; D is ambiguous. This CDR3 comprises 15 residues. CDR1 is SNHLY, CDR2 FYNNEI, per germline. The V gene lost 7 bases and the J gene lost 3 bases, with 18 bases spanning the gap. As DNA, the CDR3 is TGTGCCAGCATCGGTGTTAGAGCCCCATACTATGGCTACACCTTC. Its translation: CASIGVRAPYYGYTF.

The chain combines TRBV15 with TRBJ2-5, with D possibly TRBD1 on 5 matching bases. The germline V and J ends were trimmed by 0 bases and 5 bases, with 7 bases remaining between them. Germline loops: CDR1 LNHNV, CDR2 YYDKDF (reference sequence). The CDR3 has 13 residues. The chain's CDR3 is CATSREGQETQYF. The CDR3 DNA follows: TGTGCCACCAGCAGAGAGGGGCAGGAGACCCAGTACTTC.

CDR3 in amino acids: CASSNGPRGTGEKLFF. The CDR3, as DNA: TGTGCCAGCAGCAATGGCCCCCGGGGGACCGGTGAAAAACTGTTTTTT. The genes are TRBV3-1 (or the pseudogene TRBV3-2) and TRBJ1-4; TRBD1 is a possible D gene (5 bases). CDR3 length equals 16 residues. Between the trimmed V and J ends, which lost 5 bases and 7 bases, there was a span of 20 bases. From germline, CDR1 is LGHDT and CDR2 YNNKEL (reference sequence).

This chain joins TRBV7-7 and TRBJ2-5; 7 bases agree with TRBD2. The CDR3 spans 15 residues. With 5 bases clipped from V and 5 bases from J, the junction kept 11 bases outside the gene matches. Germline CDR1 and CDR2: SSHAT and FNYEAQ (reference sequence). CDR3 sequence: CASSLRWGGRETQYF. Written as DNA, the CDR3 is TGTGCCAGCAGCCTCCGGTGGGGGGGAAGGGAGACCCAGTACTTC.

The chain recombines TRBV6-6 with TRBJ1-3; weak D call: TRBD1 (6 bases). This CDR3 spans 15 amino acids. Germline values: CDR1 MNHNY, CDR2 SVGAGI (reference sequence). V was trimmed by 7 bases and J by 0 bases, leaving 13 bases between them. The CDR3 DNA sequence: TGTGCCAGCACCCTCAGGGGTGGCTCTGGAAACACCATATATTTT. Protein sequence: CASTLRGGSGNTIYF.

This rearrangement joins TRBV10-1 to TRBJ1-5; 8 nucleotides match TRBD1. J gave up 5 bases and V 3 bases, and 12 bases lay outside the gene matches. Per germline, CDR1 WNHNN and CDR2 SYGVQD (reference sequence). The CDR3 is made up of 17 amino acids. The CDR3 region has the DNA TGCGCCAGCAGTGATCTCCCAAACGGGACAGGATATCAGCCCCAGCATTTT. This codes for CASSDLPNGTGYQPQHF.

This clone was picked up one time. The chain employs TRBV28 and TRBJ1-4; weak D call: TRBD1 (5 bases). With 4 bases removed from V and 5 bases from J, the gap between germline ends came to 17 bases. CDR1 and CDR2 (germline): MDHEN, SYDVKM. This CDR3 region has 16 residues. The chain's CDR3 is CASSSGYGTQNEKLFF. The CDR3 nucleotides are TGTGCCAGCAGTTCCGGGTACGGGACTCAGAATGAAAAACTGTTTTTT.

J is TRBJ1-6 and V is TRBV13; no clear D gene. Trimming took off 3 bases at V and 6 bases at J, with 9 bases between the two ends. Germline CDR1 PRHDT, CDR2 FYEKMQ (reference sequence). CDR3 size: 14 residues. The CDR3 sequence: CASSFGVGNSPLHF. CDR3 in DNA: TGTGCCAGCAGCTTCGGGGTGGGTAATTCACCCCTCCACTTT.

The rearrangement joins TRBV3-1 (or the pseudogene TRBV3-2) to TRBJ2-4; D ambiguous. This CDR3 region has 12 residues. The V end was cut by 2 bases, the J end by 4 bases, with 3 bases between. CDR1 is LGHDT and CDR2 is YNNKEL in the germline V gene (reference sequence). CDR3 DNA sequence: TGTGCCAGCAGCCAACAGAAAAACATTCAGTACTTC. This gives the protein CASSQQKNIQYF.

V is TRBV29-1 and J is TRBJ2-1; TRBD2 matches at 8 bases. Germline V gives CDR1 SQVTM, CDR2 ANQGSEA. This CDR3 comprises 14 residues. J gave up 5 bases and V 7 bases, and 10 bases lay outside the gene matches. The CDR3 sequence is CSAWGSGDDNEQFF. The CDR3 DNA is TGCAGCGCCTGGGGTAGCGGGGACGACAATGAGCAGTTCTTC.

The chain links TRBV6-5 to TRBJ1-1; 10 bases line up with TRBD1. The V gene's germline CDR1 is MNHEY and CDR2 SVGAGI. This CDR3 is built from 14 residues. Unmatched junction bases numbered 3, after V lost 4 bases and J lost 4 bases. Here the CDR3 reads CASSSGQGSTEAFF. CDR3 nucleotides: TGTGCCAGCAGTTCGGGACAGGGGAGCACTGAAGCTTTCTTT.

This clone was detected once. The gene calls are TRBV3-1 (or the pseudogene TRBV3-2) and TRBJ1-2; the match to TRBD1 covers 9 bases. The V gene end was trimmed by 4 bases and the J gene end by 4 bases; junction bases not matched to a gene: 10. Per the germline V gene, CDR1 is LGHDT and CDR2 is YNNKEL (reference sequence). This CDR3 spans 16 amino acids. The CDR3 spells CASSRPGQGIGYGYTF. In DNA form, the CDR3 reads TGTGCCAGCAGCCGACCGGGACAGGGAATCGGCTATGGCTACACCTTC.

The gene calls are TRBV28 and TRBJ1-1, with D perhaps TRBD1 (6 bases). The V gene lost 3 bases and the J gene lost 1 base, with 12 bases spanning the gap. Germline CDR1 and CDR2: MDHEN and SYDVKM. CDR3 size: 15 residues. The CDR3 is CASSLSQGWNTEAFF. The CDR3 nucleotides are TGTGCCAGCAGTTTGAGCCAGGGGTGGAACACTGAAGCTTTCTTT.

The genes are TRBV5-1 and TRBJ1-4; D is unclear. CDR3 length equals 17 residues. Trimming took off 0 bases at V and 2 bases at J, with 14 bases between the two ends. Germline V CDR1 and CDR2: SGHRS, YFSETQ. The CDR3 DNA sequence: TGCGCCAGCAGCTTGGGTGGAGGCCGGCAGACTAATGAAAAACTGTTTTTT. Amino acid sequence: CASSLGGGRQTNEKLFF.

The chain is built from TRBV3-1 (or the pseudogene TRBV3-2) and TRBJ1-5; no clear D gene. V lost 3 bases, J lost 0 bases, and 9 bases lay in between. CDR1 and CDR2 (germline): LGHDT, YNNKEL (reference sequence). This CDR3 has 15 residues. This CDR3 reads CASSHKPGSNQPQHF. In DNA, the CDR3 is TGTGCCAGCAGCCATAAGCCTGGTAGCAATCAGCCCCAGCATTTT.